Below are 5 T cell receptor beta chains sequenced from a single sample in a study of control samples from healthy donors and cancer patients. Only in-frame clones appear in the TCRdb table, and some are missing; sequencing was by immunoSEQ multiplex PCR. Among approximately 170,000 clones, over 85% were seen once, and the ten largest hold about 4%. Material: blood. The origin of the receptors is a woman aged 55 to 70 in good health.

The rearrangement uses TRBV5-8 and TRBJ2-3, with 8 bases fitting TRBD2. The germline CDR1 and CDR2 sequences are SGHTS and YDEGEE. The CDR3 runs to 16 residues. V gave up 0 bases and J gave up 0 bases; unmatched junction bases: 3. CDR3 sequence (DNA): TGTGCCAGCAGCTTGGGGGGACTAGGGAGCACAGATACGCAGTATTTT. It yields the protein CASSLGGLGSTDTQYF.

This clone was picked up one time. The chain's CDR3 is CATLGAMPAVGNVRVNYGYTF. CDR3 coding DNA: TGTGCCACCCTTGGGGCCATGCCAGCAGTAGGAAACGTTAGGGTTAACTATGGCTACACCTTC. V usage is TRBV27 and J usage is TRBJ1-2, with a possible D match to TRBD1 (5 bases). The CDR3 is made up of 21 amino acids. Germline loops: CDR1 MNHEY, CDR2 SMNVEV (reference sequence). V lost 10 bases to trimming and J lost 1 base, with 37 bases between them.

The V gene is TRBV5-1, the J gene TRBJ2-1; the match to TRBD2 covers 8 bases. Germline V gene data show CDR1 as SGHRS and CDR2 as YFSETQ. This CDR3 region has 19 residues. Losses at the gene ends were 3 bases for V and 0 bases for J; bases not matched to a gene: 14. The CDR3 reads CASSYWKVAGKSSYNEQFF. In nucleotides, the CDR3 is TGCGCCAGCAGCTACTGGAAGGTAGCGGGGAAGAGCTCCTACAATGAGCAGTTCTTC.

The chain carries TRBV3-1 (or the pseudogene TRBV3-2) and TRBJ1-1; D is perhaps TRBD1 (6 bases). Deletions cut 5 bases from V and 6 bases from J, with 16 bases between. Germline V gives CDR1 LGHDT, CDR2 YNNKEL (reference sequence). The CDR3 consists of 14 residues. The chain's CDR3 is CASSARGAFAEAFF. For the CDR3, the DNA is TGTGCCAGCAGCGCCCGGGGGGCGTTTGCTGAAGCTTTCTTT.

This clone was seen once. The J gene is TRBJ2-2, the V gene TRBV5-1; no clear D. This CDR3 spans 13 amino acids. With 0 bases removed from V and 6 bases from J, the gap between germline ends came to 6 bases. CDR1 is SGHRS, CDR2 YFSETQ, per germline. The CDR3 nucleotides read TGCGCCAGCAGCTTGGCCTTAGCCGGGGAGCTGTTTTTT. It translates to CASSLALAGELFF.